The clone carrying this T cell receptor beta chain was counted once. What it recognizes is unknown. This record belongs to a study of response to subunit inactivated influenza vaccine. A single record per CDR3 protein comes from TCRdb applying MiXCR to the RT-PCR reads. The table shows about 310,000 distinct CDR3 sequences, with roughly 22% occurring only once. The CDR3 totals 14 residues. In germline, CDR1 is DFQATT, CDR2 SNEGSKA (reference sequence). V shed 0 bases and J 4 bases; nucleotides not matched to a gene: 2. Findings of the study overall: The authors suggested that every seasonal influenza vaccination recruits few new T cells.

This receptor was taken from a man aged 50-75 years who received an inactivated influenza vaccine. Source: PBMCs from blood, taken approximately 20 months after vaccination. The V call is TRBV20-1, the J call TRBJ2-5, with 10 nucleotides matching TRBD1. The CDR3 region is CSARDWTGGETQYF. CDR3 sequence (DNA): TGCAGTGCTAGAGATTGGACAGGGGGAGAGACCCAGTACTTC.